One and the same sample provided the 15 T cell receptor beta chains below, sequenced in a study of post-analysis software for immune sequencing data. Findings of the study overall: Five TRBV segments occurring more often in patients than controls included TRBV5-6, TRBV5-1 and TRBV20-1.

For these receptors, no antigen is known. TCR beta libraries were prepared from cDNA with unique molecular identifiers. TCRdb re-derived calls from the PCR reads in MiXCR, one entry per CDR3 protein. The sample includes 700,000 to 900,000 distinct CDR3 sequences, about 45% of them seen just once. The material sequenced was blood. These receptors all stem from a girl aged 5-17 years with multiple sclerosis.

CDR3 bases: TGCGCCAGCAGCCCCGTTGAACAGGGGACCTACAATGAGCAGTTCTTC. It encodes CASSPVEQGTYNEQFF. V gene TRBV4-1 combines with J gene TRBJ2-1; TRBD1 aligns across 7 bases. CDR3 length: 16 residues. Trimming cost V 4 bases and J 2 bases; bases outside gene matches: 8. Germline V gives CDR1 MGHRA, CDR2 YSYEKL.

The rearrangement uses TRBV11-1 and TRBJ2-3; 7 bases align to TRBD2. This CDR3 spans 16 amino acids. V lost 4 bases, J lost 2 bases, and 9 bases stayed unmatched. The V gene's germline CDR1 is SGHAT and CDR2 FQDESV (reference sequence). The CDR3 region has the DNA TGTGCCAGCAGCTCGTTCCGGGACTACAACACAGATACGCAGTATTTT. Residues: CASSSFRDYNTDTQYF.

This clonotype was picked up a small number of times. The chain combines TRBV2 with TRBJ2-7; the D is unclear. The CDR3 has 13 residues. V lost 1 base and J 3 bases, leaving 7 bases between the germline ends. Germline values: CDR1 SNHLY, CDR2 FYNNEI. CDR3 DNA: TGTGCCAGCAGTGAAGAGGTTATCTACGAGCAGTACTTC. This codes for CASSEEVIYEQYF.

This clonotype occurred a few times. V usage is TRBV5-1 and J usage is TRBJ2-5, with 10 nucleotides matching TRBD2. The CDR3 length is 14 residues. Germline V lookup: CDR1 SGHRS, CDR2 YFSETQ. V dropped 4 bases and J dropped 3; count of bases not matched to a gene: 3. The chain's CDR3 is CASSTTSGEETQYF. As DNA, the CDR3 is TGCGCCAGCAGCACAACTAGCGGGGAAGAGACCCAGTACTTC.

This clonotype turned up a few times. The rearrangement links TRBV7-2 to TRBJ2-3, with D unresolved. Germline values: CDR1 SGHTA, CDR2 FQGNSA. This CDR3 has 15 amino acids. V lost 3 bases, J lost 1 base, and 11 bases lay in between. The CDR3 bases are TGTGCCAGCAGCTTCGATACCTTTGGCACAGATACGCAGTATTTT. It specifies CASSFDTFGTDTQYF.

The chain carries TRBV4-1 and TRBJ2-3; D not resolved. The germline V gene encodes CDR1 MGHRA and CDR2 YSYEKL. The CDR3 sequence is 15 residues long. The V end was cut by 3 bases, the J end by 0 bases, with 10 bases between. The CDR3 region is CASSHERSSTDTQYF. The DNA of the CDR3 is TGCGCCAGCAGCCACGAACGTTCTAGCACAGATACGCAGTATTTT.

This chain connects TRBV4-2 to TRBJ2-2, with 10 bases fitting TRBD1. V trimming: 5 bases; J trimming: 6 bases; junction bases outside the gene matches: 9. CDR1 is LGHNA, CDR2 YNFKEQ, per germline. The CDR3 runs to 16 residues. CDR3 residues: CASSTRTGGRAGELFF. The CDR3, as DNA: TGTGCCAGCAGCACCCGGACAGGGGGTCGGGCCGGGGAGCTGTTTTTT.

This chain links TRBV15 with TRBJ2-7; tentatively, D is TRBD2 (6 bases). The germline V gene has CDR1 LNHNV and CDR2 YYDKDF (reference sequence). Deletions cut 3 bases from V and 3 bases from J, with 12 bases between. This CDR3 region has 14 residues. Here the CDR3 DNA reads TGTGCCACCAGCAGCGGGAGTGGGAACTACGAGCAGTACTTC. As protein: CATSSGSGNYEQYF.

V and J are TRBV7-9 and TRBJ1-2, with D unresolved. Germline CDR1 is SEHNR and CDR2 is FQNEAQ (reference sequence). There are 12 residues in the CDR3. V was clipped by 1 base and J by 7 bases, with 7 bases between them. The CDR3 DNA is TGTGCCAGCAGCTTAGGGGAGGGTGGCTACACCTTC. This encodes CASSLGEGGYTF.

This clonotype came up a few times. The CDR3 coding sequence is TGCAGTGCTAGGGGGCAGACAGATACGCAGTATTTT. As protein: CSARGQTDTQYF. The chain employs TRBV20-1 and TRBJ2-3, with D perhaps TRBD1 (5 bases). The length of the CDR3 is 12 residues. V dropped 3 bases and J dropped 3 bases, with 7 bases sitting between them. Germline V gene sequence: CDR1 DFQATT, CDR2 SNEGSKA (reference sequence).

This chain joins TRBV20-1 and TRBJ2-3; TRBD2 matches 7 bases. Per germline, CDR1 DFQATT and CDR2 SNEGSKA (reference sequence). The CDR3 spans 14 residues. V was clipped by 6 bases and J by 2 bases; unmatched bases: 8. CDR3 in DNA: TGCAGTGCCCCACCTAGCGGCCCCACAGATACGCAGTATTTT. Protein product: CSAPPSGPTDTQYF.

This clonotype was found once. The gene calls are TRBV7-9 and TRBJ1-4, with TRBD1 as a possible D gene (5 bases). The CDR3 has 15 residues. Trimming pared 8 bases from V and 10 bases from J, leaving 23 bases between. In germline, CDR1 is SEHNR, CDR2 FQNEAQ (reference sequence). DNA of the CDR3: TGTGCCAGCGGAGTTTTATCCGGGACGGTGGGAAAACTGTTTTTT. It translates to CASGVLSGTVGKLFF.

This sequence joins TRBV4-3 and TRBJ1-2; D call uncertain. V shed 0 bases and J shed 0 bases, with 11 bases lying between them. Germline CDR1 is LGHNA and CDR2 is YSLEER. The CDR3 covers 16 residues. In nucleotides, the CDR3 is TGCGCCAGCAGCCAAGATCAAGGAGGACCTAACTATGGCTACACCTTC. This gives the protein CASSQDQGGPNYGYTF.

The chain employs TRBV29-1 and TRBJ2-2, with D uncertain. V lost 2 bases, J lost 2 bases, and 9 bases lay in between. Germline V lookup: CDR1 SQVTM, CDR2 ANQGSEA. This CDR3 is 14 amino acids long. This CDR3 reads CSVEIRQNTGELFF. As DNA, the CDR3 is TGCAGCGTTGAAATTCGACAAAACACCGGGGAGCTGTTTTTT.

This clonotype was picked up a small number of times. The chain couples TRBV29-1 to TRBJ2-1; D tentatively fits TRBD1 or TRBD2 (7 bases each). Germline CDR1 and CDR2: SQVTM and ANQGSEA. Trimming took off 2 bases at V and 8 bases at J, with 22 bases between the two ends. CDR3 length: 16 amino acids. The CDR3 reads CSVEIQGGGPGYEQFF. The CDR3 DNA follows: TGCAGCGTTGAAATCCAGGGGGGAGGGCCTGGCTATGAGCAGTTCTTC.